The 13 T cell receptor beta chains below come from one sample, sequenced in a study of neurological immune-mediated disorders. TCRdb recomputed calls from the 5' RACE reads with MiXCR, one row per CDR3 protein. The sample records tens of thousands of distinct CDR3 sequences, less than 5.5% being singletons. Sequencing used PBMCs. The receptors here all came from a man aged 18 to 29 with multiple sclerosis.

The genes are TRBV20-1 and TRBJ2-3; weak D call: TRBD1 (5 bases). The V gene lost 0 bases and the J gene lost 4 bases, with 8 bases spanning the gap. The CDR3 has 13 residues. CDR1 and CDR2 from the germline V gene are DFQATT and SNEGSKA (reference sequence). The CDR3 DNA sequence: TGCAGTGCTAGAGACCAGGGATCAGATACGCAGTATTTT. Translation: CSARDQGSDTQYF.

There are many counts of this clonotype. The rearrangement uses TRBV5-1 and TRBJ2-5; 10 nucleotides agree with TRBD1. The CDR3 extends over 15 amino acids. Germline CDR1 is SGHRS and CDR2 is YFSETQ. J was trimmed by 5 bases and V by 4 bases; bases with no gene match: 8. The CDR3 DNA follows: TGCGCCAGCAGCGATTTGACAGGGGGCACGGAGACCCAGTACTTC. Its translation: CASSDLTGGTETQYF.

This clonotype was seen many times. CDR3 coding DNA: TGCGCCAGCAGCCAAGTATCTTGGAAGGGTGCGGCTGCCGGGAATACCGGGGAGCTGTTTTTT. Protein sequence: CASSQVSWKGAAAGNTGELFF. This chain uses TRBV4-3 with TRBJ2-2; D perhaps matches TRBD2 (5 bases). Trimming took off 1 base at V and 5 bases at J, with 29 bases between the two ends. The CDR3 is 21 amino acids. Germline CDR1 and CDR2: LGHNA and YSLEER.

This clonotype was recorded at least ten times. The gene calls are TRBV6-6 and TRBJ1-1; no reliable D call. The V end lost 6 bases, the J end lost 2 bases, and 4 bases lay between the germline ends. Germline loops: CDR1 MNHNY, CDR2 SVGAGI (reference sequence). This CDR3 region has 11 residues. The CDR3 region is CASRPNTEAFF. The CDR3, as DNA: TGTGCCAGCAGGCCTAACACTGAAGCTTTCTTT.

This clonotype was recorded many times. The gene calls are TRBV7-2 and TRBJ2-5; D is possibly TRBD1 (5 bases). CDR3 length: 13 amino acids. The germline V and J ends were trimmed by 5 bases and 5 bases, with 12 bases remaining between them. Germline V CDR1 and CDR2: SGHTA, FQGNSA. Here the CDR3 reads CASSLGQTETQYF. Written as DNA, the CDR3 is TGTGCCAGCAGCCTCGGACAAACGGAGACCCAGTACTTC.

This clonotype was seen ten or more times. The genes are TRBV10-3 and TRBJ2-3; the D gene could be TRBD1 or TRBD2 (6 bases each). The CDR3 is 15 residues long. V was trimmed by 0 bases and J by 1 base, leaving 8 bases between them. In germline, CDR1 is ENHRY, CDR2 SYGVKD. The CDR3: CAISESGGRTDTQYF. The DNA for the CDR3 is TGTGCCATCAGTGAGTCCGGGGGCCGCACAGATACGCAGTATTTT.

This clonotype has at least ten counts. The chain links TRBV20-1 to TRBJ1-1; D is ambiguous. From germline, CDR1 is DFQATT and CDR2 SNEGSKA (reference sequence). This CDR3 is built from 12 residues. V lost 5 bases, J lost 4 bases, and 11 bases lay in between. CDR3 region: CSAREGSTEAFF. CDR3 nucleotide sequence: TGCAGTGCTCGCGAAGGGAGCACTGAAGCTTTCTTT.

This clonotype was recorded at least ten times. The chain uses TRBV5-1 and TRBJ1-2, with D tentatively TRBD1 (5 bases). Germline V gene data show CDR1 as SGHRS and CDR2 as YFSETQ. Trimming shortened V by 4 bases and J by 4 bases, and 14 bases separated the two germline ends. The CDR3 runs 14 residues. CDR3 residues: CASSRDASTYGYTF. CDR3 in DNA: TGCGCCAGCAGCCGGGACGCATCAACCTATGGCTACACCTTC. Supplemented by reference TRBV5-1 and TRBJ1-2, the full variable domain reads KAGVTQTPRYLIKTRGQQVTLSCSPISGHRSVSWYQQTPGQGLQFLFEYFSETQRNKGNFPGRFSGRQFSNSRSEMNVSTLELGDSALYLCASSRDASTYGYTFGSGTRLTVV.

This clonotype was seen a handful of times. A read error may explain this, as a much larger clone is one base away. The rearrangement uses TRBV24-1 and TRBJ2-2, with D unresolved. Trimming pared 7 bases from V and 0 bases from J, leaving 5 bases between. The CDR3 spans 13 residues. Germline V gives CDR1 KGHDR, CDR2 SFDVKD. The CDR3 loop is CATRQTNTGELFF. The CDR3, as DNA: TGTGCCACCAGACAGACGAACACCGGGGAGCTGTTTTTT.

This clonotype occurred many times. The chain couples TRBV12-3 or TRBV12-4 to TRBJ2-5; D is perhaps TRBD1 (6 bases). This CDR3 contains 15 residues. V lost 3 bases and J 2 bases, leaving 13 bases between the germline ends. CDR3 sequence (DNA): TGTGCCAGCAGTTTCGGGCAGGGGCCGCAAGAGACCCAGTACTTC. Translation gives CASSFGQGPQETQYF.

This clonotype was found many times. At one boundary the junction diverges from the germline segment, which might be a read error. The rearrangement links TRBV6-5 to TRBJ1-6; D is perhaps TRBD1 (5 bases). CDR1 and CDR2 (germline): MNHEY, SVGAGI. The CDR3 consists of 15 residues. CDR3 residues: CASSYSTGLESPLNF. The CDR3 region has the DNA TGTGCCAGCAGTTATTCTACAGGTTTAGAATCACCCCTCAACTTT.

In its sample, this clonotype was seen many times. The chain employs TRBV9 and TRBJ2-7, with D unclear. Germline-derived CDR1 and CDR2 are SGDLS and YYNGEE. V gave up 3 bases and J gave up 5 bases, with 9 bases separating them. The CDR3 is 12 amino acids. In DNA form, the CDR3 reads TGTGCCAGCAGCGGTAGCTACCACGAGCAGTACTTC. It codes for CASSGSYHEQYF.

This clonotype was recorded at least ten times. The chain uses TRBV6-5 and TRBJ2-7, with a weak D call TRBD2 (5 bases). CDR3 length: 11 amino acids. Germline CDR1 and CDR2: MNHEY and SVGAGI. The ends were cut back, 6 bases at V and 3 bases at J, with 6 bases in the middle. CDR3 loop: CASSRGYEQYF. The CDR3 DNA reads TGTGCCAGCAGCCGGGGCTACGAGCAGTACTTC.